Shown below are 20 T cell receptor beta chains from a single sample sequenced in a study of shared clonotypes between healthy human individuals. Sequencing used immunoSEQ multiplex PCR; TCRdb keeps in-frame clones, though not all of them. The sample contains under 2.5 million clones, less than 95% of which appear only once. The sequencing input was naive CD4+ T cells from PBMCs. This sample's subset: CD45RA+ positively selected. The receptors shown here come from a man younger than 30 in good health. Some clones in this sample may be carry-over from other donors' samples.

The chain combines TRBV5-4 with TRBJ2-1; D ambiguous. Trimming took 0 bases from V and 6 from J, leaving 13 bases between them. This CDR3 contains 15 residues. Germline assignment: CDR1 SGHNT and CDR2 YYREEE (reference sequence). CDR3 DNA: TGTGCCAGCAGCTTGGTTAGCCCTGCTTCCAATGAGCAGTTCTTC. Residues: CASSLVSPASNEQFF.

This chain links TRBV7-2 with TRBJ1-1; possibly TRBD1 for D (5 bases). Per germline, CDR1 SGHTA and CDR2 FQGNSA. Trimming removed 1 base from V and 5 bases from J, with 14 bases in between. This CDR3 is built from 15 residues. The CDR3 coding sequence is TGTGCCAGCAGCTTAGTGAGTATTGGGGGTACTGAAGCTTTCTTT. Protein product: CASSLVSIGGTEAFF.

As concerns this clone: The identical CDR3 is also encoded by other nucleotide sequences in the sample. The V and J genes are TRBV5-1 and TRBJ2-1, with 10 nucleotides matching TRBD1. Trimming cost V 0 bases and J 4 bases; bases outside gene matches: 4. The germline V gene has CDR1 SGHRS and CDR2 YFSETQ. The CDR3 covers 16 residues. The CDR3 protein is CASSLAPGQGYNEQFF. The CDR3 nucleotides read TGCGCCAGCAGCTTGGCCCCGGGACAGGGGTACAATGAGCAGTTCTTC.

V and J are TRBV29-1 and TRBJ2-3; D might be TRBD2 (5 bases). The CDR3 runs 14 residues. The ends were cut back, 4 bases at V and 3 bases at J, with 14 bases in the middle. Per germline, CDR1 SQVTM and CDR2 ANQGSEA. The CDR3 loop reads CSVVYGVTTDTQYF. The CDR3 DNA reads TGCAGCGTTGTATACGGGGTTACTACAGATACGCAGTATTTT.

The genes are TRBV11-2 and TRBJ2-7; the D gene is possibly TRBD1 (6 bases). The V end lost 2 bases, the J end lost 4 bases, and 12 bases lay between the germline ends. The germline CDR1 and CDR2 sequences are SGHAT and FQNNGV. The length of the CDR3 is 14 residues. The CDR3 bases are TGTGCCAGCAGCTTACCGGACAGTCTTTACGAGCAGTACTTC. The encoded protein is CASSLPDSLYEQYF.

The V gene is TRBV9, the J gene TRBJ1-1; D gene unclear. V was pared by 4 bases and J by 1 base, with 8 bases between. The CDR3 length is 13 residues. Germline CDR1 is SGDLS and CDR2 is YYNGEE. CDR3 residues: CASSYGWNTEAFF. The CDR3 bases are TGTGCCAGCAGCTATGGTTGGAACACTGAAGCTTTCTTT.

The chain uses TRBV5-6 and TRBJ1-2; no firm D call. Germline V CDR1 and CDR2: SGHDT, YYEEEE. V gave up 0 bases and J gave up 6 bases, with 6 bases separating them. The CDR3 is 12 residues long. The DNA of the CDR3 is TGTGCCAGCAGCTTGGTGGGGAATGGCTACACCTTC. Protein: CASSLVGNGYTF.

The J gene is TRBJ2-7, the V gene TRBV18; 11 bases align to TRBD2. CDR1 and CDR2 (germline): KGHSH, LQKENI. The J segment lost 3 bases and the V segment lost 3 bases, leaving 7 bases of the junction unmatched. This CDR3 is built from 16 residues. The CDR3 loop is CASSPPEGLAVYEQYF. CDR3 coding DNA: TGTGCCAGCTCACCCCCCGAGGGACTAGCGGTCTACGAGCAGTACTTC.

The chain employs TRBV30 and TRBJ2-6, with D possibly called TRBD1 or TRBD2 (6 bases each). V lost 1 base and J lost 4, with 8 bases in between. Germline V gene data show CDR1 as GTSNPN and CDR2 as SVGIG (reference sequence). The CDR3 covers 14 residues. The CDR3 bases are TGTGCCTGGAGTGGGGGGGCCGGGGCCAACGTCCTGACTTTC. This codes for CAWSGGAGANVLTF.

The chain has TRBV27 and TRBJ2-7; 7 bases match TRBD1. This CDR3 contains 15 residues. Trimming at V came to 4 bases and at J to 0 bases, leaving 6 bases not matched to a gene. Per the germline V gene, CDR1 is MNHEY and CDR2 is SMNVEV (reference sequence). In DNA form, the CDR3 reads TGTGCCAGCAGTTCTCCCGGGACAGCCTCCTACGAGCAGTACTTC. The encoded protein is CASSSPGTASYEQYF.

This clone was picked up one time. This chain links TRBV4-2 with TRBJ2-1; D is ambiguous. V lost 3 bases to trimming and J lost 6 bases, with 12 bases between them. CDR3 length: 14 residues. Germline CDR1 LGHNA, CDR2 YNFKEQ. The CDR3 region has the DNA TGTGCCAGCAGCCACCCCCCATCGGGCAATGAGCAGTTCTTC. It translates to CASSHPPSGNEQFF.

The chain's CDR3 is CASSVDYSHSGNTIYF. The CDR3 region has the DNA TGTGCCAGCAGCGTAGACTACAGCCACTCTGGAAACACCATATATTTT. V is TRBV9 and J is TRBJ1-3; D gene ambiguous. V lost 0 bases to trimming and J lost 0 bases, with 10 bases between them. The CDR3 has 16 amino acids. The V gene's germline CDR1 is SGDLS and CDR2 YYNGEE. Together with reference TRBV9 and TRBJ1-3, the CDR3 gives the full variable domain: DSGVTQTPKHLITATGQRVTLRCSPRSGDLSVYWYQQSLDQGLQFLIQYYNGEERAKGNILERFSAQQFPDLHSELNLSSLELGDSALYFCASSVDYSHSGNTIYFGEGSWLTVV.

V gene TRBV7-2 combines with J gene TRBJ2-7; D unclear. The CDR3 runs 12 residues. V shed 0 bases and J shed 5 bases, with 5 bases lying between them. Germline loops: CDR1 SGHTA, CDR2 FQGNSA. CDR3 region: CASSLAGDEQYF. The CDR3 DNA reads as TGTGCCAGCAGCTTAGCGGGTGACGAGCAGTACTTC.

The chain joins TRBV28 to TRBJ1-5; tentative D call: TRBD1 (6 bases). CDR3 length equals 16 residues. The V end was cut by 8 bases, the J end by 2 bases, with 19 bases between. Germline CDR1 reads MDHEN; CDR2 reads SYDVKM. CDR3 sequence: CASLRGGGSGNQPQHF. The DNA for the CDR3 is TGTGCCAGCCTCAGGGGAGGGGGTAGCGGCAATCAGCCCCAGCATTTT.

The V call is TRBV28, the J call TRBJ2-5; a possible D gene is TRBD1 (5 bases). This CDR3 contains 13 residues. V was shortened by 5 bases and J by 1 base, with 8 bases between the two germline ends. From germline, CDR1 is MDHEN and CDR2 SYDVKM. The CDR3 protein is CASSPGFQETQYF. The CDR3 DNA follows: TGTGCCAGCAGTCCAGGGTTCCAAGAGACCCAGTACTTC.

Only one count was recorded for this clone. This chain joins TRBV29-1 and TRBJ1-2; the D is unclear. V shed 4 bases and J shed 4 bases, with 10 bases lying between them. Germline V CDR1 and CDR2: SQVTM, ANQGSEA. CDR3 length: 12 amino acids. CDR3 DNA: TGCAGCGTTGGTGGCCGAGTCTATGGCTACACCTTC. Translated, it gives CSVGGRVYGYTF.

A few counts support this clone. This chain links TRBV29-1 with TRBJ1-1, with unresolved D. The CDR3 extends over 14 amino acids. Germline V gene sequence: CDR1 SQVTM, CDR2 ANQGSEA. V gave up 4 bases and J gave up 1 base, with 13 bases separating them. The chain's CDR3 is CSVAPILGNTEAFF. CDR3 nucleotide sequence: TGCAGCGTTGCCCCAATCCTTGGGAACACTGAAGCTTTCTTT.

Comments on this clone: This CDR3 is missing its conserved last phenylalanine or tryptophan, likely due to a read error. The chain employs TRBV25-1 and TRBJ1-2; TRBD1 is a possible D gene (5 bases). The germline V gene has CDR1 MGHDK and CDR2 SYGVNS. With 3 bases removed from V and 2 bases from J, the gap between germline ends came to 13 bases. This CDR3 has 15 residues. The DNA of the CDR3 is TGTGCCAGCAGTGACCCTGGGGAGGGGAACTATGGCTACACCCTC. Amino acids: CASSDPGEGNYGYTL.

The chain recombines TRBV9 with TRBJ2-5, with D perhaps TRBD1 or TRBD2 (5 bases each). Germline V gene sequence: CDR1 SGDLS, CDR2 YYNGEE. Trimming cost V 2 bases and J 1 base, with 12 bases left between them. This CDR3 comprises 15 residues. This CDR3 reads CASSVGAETQETQYF. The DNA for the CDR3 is TGTGCCAGCAGCGTCGGGGCGGAAACCCAAGAGACCCAGTACTTC.

The CDR3 DNA reads TGTGCCAGCAGCGTAGAGGTGGGAGTGGTGGATGAGCAGTTCTTC. This gives the protein CASSVEVGVVDEQFF. V and J are TRBV9 and TRBJ2-1; tentative D call: TRBD2 (5 bases). V lost 0 bases and J 8 bases, leaving 15 bases between the germline ends. The CDR3 is 15 amino acids. The germline V gene has CDR1 SGDLS and CDR2 YYNGEE.